Sequencing of this T cell receptor (beta chain) was carried out in a study of blood T cell repertoires in COVID-19. Study-wide background: Both acute and convalescent COVID-19 samples were obtained from the United States, Italy and Spain. Sources were T cells, B-cell-depleted T cells, or PBMCs; the material itself was cDNA or gDNA.

Using immunoSEQ multiplex PCR, the repertoire was profiled, and TCRdb retains in-frame clones only, with some absent. In the table there are around 27,000 clones, 75% to 85% of which are singletons. Trimming took 7 bases from V and 5 from J, leaving 8 bases between them. Germline V gives CDR1 ENHRY, CDR2 SYGVKD. This CDR3 comprises 12 residues. Sequencing was performed on peripheral blood. This TCR derives from a human donor in a cohort sampled during active COVID-19. The V and J genes are TRBV10-3 and TRBJ2-2; D gene ambiguous. This chain's CDR3 is CAIKSDTGELFF. Written as DNA, the CDR3 is TGTGCCATCAAATCAGATACCGGGGAGCTGTTTTTT.